The present T cell receptor (beta chain) was sequenced within a study of OX40 agonist ivuxolimab in advanced cancers. Study context: At 82.7% male, the cohort had a mean age of approximately 60 years, ranging from 23 to 79. Participants could have had prior anti-PD-1, anti-PD-L1 or anti-CTLA-4 therapy, and 40% had some.

Sampled blood was obtained at baseline, cycle 4 day 1, and cycle 7 day 1. Per the germline V gene, CDR1 is SGHNT and CDR2 is YENEEA. Trimming pared 5 bases from V and 6 bases from J, leaving 16 bases between. The CDR3 has 15 residues. Findings and caveats of the study: At doses 0.1 to 3.0 mg/kg, CD4+ and CD8+ clones expanded.

Produced via immunoSEQ multiplex PCR; TCRdb's table is partial and in-frame only. The data show around 70,000 clones, roughly 87% seen once. Comments on this clone: Its antigen remains unknown.

The gene calls are TRBV11-3 and TRBJ2-2; D possibly uses TRBD1 or TRBD2 (5 bases each). Sequencing used CD4+ or CD8+ T cells sorted from blood, obtained in a trial of the OX40 agonist ivuxolimab. This sequence was found in an adult with an advanced solid tumor such as melanoma, head and neck, liver or kidney cancer. The CDR3 nucleotides read TGTGCCAGCAGCATCGGGACGCCGGGCCCCGGGGAGCTGTTTTTT. Protein product: CASSIGTPGPGELFF.